This T cell receptor beta chain was sequenced in a study of vaccination and CD4 T cells after COVID-19. TCRdb processed the PCR reads anew with MiXCR; each CDR3 protein has one entry. The table includes 35,000 to 45,000 distinct CDR3 sequences, 35% to 40% detected once. Sample time point: late sampling 161 to 241 days after vaccination in a few convalescent patients. The germline V gene has CDR1 LNHDA and CDR2 SQIVND (reference sequence). Trimming removed 1 base from V and 5 bases from J, with 11 bases in between. The CDR3 extends over 14 amino acids. The material sequenced was CD4+ T cells from blood, taken about 7 months after SARS-CoV-2 vaccination. The TCR originated in a human donor who had recovered from COVID-19. The rearrangement joins TRBV19 to TRBJ2-5, with D uncertain. DNA for the CDR3: TGTGCCAGTAGTATAGCAGGCGTTTCGGAGACCCAGTACTTC. This sequence encodes CASSIAGVSETQYF.